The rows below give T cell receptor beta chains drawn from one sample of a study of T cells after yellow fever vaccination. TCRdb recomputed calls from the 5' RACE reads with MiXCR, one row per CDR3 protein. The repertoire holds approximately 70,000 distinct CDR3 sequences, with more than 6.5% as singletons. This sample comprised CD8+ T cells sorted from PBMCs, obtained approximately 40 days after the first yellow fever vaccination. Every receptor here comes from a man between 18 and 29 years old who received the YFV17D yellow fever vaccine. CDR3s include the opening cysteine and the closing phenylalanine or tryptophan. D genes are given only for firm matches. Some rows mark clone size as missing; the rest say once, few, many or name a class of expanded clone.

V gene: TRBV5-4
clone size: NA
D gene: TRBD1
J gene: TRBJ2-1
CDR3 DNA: TGTGCCAGCAGCTTGGCGGACAGGGAGGACAATGAGCAGTTCTTC
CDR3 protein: CASSLADREDNEQFF

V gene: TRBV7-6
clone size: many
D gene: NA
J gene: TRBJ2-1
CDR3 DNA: TGTGCCAGCAGTGGGGACGGAAACAATGAGCAGTTCTTC
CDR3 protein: CASSGDGNNEQFF

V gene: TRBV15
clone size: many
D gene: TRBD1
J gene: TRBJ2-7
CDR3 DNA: TGTGCCACCAGCACCGCAACAGGGGGATACGAGCAGTACTTC
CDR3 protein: CATSTATGGYEQYF

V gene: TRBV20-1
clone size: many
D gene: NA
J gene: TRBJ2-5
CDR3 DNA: TGCAGTGCTAGAGGCCAGCATCAGACCCAGTACTTC
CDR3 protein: CSARGQHQTQYF

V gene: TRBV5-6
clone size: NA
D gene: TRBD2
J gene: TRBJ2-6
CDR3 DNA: TGTGCCAGCAGCTTGAGTCTAGCGGGGGGGCCTTTTGGGGCCAACGTCCTGACTTTC
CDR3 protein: CASSLSLAGGPFGANVLTF

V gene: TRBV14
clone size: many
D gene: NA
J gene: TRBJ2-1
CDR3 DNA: TGTGCCAGCAGCCCGTACCAGCCACTCTACAATGAGCAGTTCTTC
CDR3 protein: CASSPYQPLYNEQFF

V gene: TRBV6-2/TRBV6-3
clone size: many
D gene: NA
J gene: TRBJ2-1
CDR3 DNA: TGTGCCAGCAGTAACGGGGGGCCCCATGAGCAGTTCTTC
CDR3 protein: CASSNGGPHEQFF

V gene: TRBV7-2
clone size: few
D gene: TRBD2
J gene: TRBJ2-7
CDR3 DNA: TGTGCCAGCAGCAGCGGGACGGACTCCTACGAGCAGTACTTC
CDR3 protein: CASSSGTDSYEQYF

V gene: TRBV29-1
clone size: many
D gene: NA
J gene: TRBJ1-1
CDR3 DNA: TGCAGCGTCCTCACAGGGATGAACACTGAAGCTTTCTTT
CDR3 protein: CSVLTGMNTEAFF

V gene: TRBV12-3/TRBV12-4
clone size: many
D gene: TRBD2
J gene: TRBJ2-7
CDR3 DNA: TGTGCCAGCAGTTCGAGCCGGACTAGTCAGTACTTC
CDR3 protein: CASSSSRTSQYF

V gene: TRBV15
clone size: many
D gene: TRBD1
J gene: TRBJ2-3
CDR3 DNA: TGTGCCACCAGTCACAGGGGGCGGAAAGATACGCAGTATTTT
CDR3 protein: CATSHRGRKDTQYF

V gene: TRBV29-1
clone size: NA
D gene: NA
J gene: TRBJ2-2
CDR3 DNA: TGCAGCGTTGCCAGGGACGGGGAGCTGTTTTTT
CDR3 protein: CSVARDGELFF

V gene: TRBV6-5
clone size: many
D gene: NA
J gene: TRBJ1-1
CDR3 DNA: TGTGCCAGCAGCCCGGGTAGAAGTACTGAAGCTTTCTTT
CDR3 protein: CASSPGRSTEAFF

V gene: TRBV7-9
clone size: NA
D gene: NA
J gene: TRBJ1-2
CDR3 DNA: TGTGCCAGCAGCTTAGACGGCTCTGGCTACACCTTC
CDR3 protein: CASSLDGSGYTF

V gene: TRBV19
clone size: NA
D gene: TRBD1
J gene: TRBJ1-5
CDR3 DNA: TGTGCCAGTAGTGGGACAGGGTGGTATCAGCCCCAGCATTTT
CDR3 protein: CASSGTGWYQPQHF

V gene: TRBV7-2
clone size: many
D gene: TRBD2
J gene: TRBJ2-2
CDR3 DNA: TGTGCCAGCAGCTTAACTAGCGGTTTCACCGGGGAGCTGTTTTTT
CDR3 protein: CASSLTSGFTGELFF

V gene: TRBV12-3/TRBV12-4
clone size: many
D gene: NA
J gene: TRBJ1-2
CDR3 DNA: TGTGCCAGCAGTTTTGGCGGCTACACCTTC
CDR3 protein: CASSFGGYTF

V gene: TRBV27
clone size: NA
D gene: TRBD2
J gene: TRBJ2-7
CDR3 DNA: TGTGCCAGCAGTTTCGTGACTAGCGCCCATTACGAGCAGTACTTC
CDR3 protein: CASSFVTSAHYEQYF

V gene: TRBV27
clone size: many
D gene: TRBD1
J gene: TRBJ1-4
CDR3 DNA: TGTGCCAGCAGTCGGGACAGATATAATGAAAAACTGTTTTTT
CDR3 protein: CASSRDRYNEKLFF

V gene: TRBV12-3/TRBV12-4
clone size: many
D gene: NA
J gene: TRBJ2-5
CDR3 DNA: TGTGCCAGCAGTTTTGGGCTAGCCCGAAGGACCCAGTACTTC
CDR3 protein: CASSFGLARRTQYF

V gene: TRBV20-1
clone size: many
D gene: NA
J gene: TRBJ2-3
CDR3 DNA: TGCAGTGCTAGATCCGGGGATACGCAGTATTTT
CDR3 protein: CSARSGDTQYF

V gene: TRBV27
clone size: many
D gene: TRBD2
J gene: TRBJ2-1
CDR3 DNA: TGTGCCAGCATCCCCCTCGGGGGGGCCGGTGAGCAGTTCTTC
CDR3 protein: CASIPLGGAGEQFF

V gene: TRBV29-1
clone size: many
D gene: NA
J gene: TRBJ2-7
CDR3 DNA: TGCAGCGTTTTCTCCTACGAGCAGTACTTC
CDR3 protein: CSVFSYEQYF

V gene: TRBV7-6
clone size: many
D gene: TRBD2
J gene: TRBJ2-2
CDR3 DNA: TGTGCCAGCAGCCCCGCCGGCGGGAGCCGTTGGGAGCTGTTTTTT
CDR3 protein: CASSPAGGSRWELFF

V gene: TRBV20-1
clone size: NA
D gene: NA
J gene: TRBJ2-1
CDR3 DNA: TGCAGTGCTAGAGTTCCCTTTAGCTCCTACAATGAGCAGTTCTTC
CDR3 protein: CSARVPFSSYNEQFF

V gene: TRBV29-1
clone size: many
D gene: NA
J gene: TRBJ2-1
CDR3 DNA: TGCAGCGTTTCCGGGGTCAATGAGCAGTTCTTC
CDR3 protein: CSVSGVNEQFF

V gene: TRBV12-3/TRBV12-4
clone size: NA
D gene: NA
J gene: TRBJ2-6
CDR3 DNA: TGTGCCAGCAGTTTCTCAGGGGCCAACGTCCTGACTTTC
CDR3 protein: CASSFSGANVLTF

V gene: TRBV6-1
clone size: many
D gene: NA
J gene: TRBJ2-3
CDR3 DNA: TGTGCCAGCTCCGGGTGGGGGCGCGAACCCCTCACAGATACGCAGTATTTT
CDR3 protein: CASSGWGREPLTDTQYF

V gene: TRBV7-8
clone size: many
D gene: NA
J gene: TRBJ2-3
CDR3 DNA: TGTGCCAGCAGCTTAGAATTCCGGGGTGGCACAGATACGCAGTATTTT
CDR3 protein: CASSLEFRGGTDTQYF

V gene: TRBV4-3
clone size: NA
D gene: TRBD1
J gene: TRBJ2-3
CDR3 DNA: TGCGCCAGCAGCCAAGACGGGACAGGGGGCGGCACAGATACGCAGTATTTT
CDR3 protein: CASSQDGTGGGTDTQYF

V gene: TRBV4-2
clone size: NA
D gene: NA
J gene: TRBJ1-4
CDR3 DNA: TGTGCCAGCAGCCAGAGACAGACGGACGTGGGAAATGAAAAACTGTTTTTT
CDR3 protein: CASSQRQTDVGNEKLFF

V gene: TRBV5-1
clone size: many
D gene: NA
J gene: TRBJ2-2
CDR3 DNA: TGCGCCAGCAGCTTGGTGTCGGTGTGGACGAACACCGGGGAGCTGTTTTTT
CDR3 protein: CASSLVSVWTNTGELFF

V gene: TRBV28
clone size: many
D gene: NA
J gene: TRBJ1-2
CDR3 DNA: TGTGCCAGCACCGACAGCGGCAGGAGCTACACCTTC
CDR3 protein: CASTDSGRSYTF

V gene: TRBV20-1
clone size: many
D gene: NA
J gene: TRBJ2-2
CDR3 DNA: TGCAGTGCTAGATGGACCCTGGACACCGGGGAGCTGTTTTTT
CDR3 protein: CSARWTLDTGELFF

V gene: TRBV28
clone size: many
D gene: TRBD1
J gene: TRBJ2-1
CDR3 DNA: TGTGCCAGCAGTTCTTTTCGGGCAGGGGGCTCGAATGAGCAGTTCTTC
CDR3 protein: CASSSFRAGGSNEQFF

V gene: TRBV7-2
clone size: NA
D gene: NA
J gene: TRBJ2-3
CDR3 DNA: TGTGCCAGCAGCTTAGTGAAATATACGCAGTATTTT
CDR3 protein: CASSLVKYTQYF

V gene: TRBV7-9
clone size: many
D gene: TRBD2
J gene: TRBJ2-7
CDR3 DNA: TGTGCCAGCAGCTCATCGACTAGCGGGGGCTACGAGCAGTACTTC
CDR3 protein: CASSSSTSGGYEQYF

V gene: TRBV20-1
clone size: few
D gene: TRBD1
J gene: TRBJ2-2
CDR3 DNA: TGCAGTGCTAGACGACAGGGGTGGGGAATGACCGGGGAGCTGTTTTTT
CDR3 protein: CSARRQGWGMTGELFF

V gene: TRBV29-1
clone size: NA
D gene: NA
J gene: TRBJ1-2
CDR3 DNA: TGCAGCGTTGGGGGACCCGGAGCTGGCTACACCTTC
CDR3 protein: CSVGGPGAGYTF

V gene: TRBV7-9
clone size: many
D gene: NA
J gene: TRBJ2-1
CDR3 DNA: TGTGCCAGCAGCTTAGCCAACAGGGAAAATGAGCAGTTCTTC
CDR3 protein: CASSLANRENEQFF

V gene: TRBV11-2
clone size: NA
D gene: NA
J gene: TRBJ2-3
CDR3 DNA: TGTGCCAGCAGCTTAGGTCCGCGGGGAGTCGATACGCAGTATTTT
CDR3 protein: CASSLGPRGVDTQYF

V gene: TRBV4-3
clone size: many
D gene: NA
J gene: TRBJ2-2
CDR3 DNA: TGCGCCAGCAGCCAAGATACGAACAGGCCCGGGGAGCTGTTTTTT
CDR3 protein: CASSQDTNRPGELFF

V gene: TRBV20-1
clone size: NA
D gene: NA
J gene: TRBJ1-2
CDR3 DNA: TGCAGTGCTAGAGCGTTAAAGGGGGTGGGGTATGGCTACACCTTC
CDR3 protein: CSARALKGVGYGYTF

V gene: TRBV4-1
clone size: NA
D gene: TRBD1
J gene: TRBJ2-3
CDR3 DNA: TGCGCCAGCAGCCAAGCCAACAGGGGCGCAGATACGCAGTATTTT
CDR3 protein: CASSQANRGADTQYF

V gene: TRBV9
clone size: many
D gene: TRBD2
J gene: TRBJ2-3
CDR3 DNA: TGTGCCAGCAGCGTTCTAGCGGGATTTACCCCAGATACGCAGTATTTT
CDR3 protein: CASSVLAGFTPDTQYF

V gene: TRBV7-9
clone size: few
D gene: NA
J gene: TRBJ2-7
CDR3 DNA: TGTGCCAGCAGCCCGAGCTCCTTACCCTACGAGCAGTACTTC
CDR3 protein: CASSPSSLPYEQYF

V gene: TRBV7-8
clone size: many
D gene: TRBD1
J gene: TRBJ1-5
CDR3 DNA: TGTGCCAGCACCCCAGACAGGGGGCGAGATCAGCCCCAGCATTTT
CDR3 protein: CASTPDRGRDQPQHF

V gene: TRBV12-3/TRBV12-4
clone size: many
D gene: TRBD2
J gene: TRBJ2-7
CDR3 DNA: TGTGCCAGCAGTCAGGCGGGAGGCGCCTACGAGCAGTACTTC
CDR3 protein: CASSQAGGAYEQYF

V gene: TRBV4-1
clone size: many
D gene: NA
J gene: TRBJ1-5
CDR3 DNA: TGCGCCAGCAGCCAAGAGAACAGCAATCAGCCCCAGCATTTT
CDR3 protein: CASSQENSNQPQHF

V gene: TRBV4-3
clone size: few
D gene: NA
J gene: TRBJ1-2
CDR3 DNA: TGCGCCAGCAGCCAAGAGGGGGAGCGACGGGACTATGGCTACACCTTC
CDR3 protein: CASSQEGERRDYGYTF

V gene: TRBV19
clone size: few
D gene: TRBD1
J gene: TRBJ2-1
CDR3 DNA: TGTGCCACCAACCCACAGGGGGACCCCTACAATGAGCAGTTCTTC
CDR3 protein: CATNPQGDPYNEQFF

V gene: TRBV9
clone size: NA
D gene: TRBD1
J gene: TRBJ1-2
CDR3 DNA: TGTGCCAGCAGCCGGGGACAGGAGGGTATAAGGTCTGGCTACACCTTC
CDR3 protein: CASSRGQEGIRSGYTF